This T cell receptor (beta chain) was identified during a study of blood T cell repertoires in COVID-19. The overall study: Both acute and convalescent COVID-19 samples were obtained from the United States, Italy and Spain. Sources were T cells, B-cell-depleted T cells, or PBMCs; the material itself was cDNA or gDNA.

Original handling: The authors estimated nucleated cell counts from reference gene primer amplification. Profiling relied on immunoSEQ multiplex PCR, and the TCRdb table lists in-frame clones only, not all of them. V, J and clone size were drawn from that table, and D and trimming were deduced from the DNA. The repertoire has roughly 70,000 clones, about 88% of them found once; the top ten carry around 1.5%. The material sequenced was peripheral blood. The sequence was obtained from a human donor in a cohort sampled during active COVID-19.

CDR3 region: CASSPGLHGSNYGYTF. CDR3 DNA sequence: TGTGCCAGCAGCCCAGGACTTCATGGGAGTAACTATGGCTACACCTTC. This chain uses TRBV7-9 with TRBJ1-2, with unresolved D. Looked up from germline, CDR1 is SEHNR and CDR2 is FQNEAQ (reference sequence). The CDR3 covers 16 residues. V lost 5 bases to trimming and J lost 1 base, with 17 bases between them.